This T cell receptor (beta chain) is drawn from a study of cytomegalovirus exposure and HLA in healthy donors. Germline lookup yields CDR1 MNHEY and CDR2 SMNVEV (reference sequence). The CDR3 totals 17 residues. Germline trimming cut 4 bases from V and 5 bases from J; bases unmatched to any gene: 14. Use of 60 Vbeta and 13 Jbeta primers characterized the PCR. Original methodology: About 12 million of the 60 million to 90 million unique TCR beta chains counted in a later analysis were shared. The protocol was immunoSEQ multiplex PCR, while the TCRdb copy is restricted to in-frame clones and leaves out a portion. V and J calls and clone size are given by that table; D and trimming were obtained from the DNA. The sample consists of around 140,000 clones, around 66% of them appearing once. Regarding the study as a whole: About 90% or about 30% of the time was how often most TCR beta V segments were productive, according to an earlier analysis. Later on, an analysis found that several of the most significant clusters appeared to be linked to common viral pathogens, which included parvovirus B19.

This clone was seen more than once but under ten times. Its antigen remains unknown. Sequencing used PBMCs. This sequence joins TRBV27 and TRBJ1-1, with 9 bases lining up with TRBD1. The sequence was obtained from a woman between 55 and 75 years old in good health and CMV-seronegative. This chain's CDR3 is CASSSHSPRQGGTEAFF. CDR3 DNA sequence: TGTGCCAGCAGTTCCCACTCACCTCGACAGGGGGGGACTGAAGCTTTCTTT.